Shown below are 30 T cell receptor beta chains from a single sample sequenced in a study of CD8 T cells in ankylosing spondylitis. General study points: Apparently characteristic of ankylosing spondylitis blood was a TCR beta motif (fewer than 10 highly homologous variants).

One entry per CDR3 protein, called by TCRdb with MiXCR from the 5' RACE reads. The profile shows about 450,000 distinct CDR3 sequences, around 26% of them singletons. For these TCRs, the target antigens are not known. Sequencing was performed on blood, either unsorted or a sorted T cell fraction (not recorded which). Receptors were obtained from a male donor with ankylosing spondylitis.

This clonotype came up once. The rearrangement uses TRBV19 and TRBJ2-5; D is perhaps TRBD2 (5 bases). The CDR3 runs to 13 residues. Germline CDR1 is LNHDA and CDR2 is SQIVND (reference sequence). The ends were cut back, 4 bases at V and 5 bases at J, with 11 bases in the middle. The CDR3 here is CASSTLGGETQYF. The CDR3, as DNA: TGTGCCAGTAGTACTCTAGGAGGTGAGACCCAGTACTTC.

This chain uses TRBV7-2 with TRBJ2-7; D unresolved. This CDR3 is 15 amino acids long. V lost 4 bases, J lost 5 bases, and 18 bases lay in between. Germline V gene lookup returns CDR1 SGHTA and CDR2 FQGNSA. The CDR3 region has the DNA TGTGCCAGCAGCTCGAGGTCCGGGTCGGGCAACGAGCAGTACTTC. Protein: CASSSRSGSGNEQYF.

The V gene is TRBV4-1, the J gene TRBJ1-4, with D possibly TRBD1 on 5 matching bases. The CDR3 loop spans 14 amino acids. Trimming removed 4 bases at V and 10 bases at J, with 16 bases between. Germline V CDR1 and CDR2: MGHRA, YSYEKL. The CDR3 nucleotides read TGCGCCAGCAGCCTCGGGGGGGATATCGGAAAACTGTTTTTT. Translated, it gives CASSLGGDIGKLFF.

The chain is built from TRBV5-1 and TRBJ2-1; D is unclear. This CDR3 has 13 residues. The V end was cut by 2 bases, the J end by 4 bases, with 7 bases between. CDR1 SGHRS and CDR2 YFSETQ come from the germline V gene. CDR3 protein: CASSFDPYNEQFF. The CDR3 nucleotides are TGCGCCAGCAGCTTTGACCCTTACAATGAGCAGTTCTTC. The variable domain in full, completed from reference TRBV5-1 and TRBJ2-1, reads KAGVTQTPRYLIKTRGQQVTLSCSPISGHRSVSWYQQTPGQGLQFLFEYFSETQRNKGNFPGRFSGRQFSNSRSEMNVSTLELGDSALYLCASSFDPYNEQFFGPGTRLTVL.

The rearrangement joins TRBV29-1 to TRBJ2-1, with 12 bases that match TRBD2. Looked up from germline, CDR1 is SQVTM and CDR2 is ANQGSEA. V lost 7 bases, J lost 2 bases, and 12 bases stayed unmatched. The CDR3 has 17 amino acids. The CDR3 coding sequence is TGCAGCGCCACTAGGAGGACTAGCGGGACGGCCTACAATGAGCAGTTCTTC. Residues: CSATRRTSGTAYNEQFF.

This clonotype was seen more than once but under ten times. This chain joins TRBV4-1 and TRBJ1-1; 9 bases align to TRBD1. This CDR3 is built from 15 residues. V was clipped by 0 bases and J by 11 bases; unmatched bases: 10. Germline lookup yields CDR1 MGHRA and CDR2 YSYEKL. CDR3 DNA: TGCGCCAGCAGCCAAGATTACAGGGGGCGACCTGGCGCTTTCTTT. The encoded protein is CASSQDYRGRPGAFF.

This clonotype has only a few counts. The J gene is TRBJ2-1, the V gene TRBV2; no firm D call. The CDR3 runs 14 residues. Germline V gene data show CDR1 as SNHLY and CDR2 as FYNNEI. V lost 6 bases, J lost 0 bases, and 9 bases lay in between. Here the CDR3 reads CASSQFYSYNEQFF. CDR3 coding DNA: TGTGCCAGCAGCCAGTTTTACTCCTACAATGAGCAGTTCTTC.

This clonotype was recorded at least ten times. V is TRBV12-3 or TRBV12-4 and J is TRBJ1-2, with 8 bases lining up with TRBD1. After removal of 1 base from V and 2 bases from J, the junction contained 3 bases not matched to a gene. The CDR3 length is 15 residues. The CDR3 here is CASSLGRGQNYGYTF. In DNA, the CDR3 is TGTGCCAGCAGTTTAGGCAGGGGGCAAAACTATGGCTACACCTTC.

This clonotype showed up just a few times. The V gene is TRBV9, the J gene TRBJ2-2; D remains ambiguous. Germline values: CDR1 SGDLS, CDR2 YYNGEE. The CDR3 extends over 12 amino acids. V lost 0 bases and J lost 11, with 8 bases in between. The CDR3 coding sequence is TGTGCCAGCAGCGTAGCTTTCGGCGAGCTGTTTTTT. Translating gives CASSVAFGELFF.

In its sample, this clonotype was seen a few times. The chain uses TRBV7-2 and TRBJ2-1; 7 positions match TRBD2. The germline V gene has CDR1 SGHTA and CDR2 FQGNSA. Trimming at V came to 5 bases and at J to 8 bases, leaving 12 bases not matched to a gene. CDR3 length: 15 residues. CDR3 in DNA: TGTGCCAGCAGCCGAATTATAGCGGGTGGTGATGAGCAGTTCTTC. Translated, it gives CASSRIIAGGDEQFF.

The gene calls are TRBV4-2 and TRBJ2-7; D possibly matches TRBD1 or TRBD2 (6 bases each). CDR1 LGHNA and CDR2 YNFKEQ come from the germline V gene. The CDR3 has 14 residues. V shed 5 bases and J shed 5 bases, with 16 bases lying between them. Here the CDR3 reads CASSSQRGADEQYF. In DNA, the CDR3 is TGTGCCAGCAGCTCGCAAAGGGGGGCTGACGAGCAGTACTTC.

Only one count was recorded for this clonotype. This chain links TRBV20-1 with TRBJ2-7; D is unclear. The length of the CDR3 is 13 residues. From germline, CDR1 is DFQATT and CDR2 SNEGSKA (reference sequence). The CDR3 protein is CTLGVGMIDEQYF. CDR3 bases: TGCACTCTCGGTGTTGGGATGATAGACGAGCAGTACTTC.

The chain links TRBV5-1 to TRBJ2-5; unclear D gene. Germline V gene lookup returns CDR1 SGHRS and CDR2 YFSETQ. The germline V and J ends were trimmed by 0 bases and 1 base, with 10 bases remaining between them. The CDR3 is 15 amino acids. The CDR3 loop is CASSLGTAPQETQYF. Here the CDR3 DNA reads TGCGCCAGCAGCTTGGGGACGGCGCCCCAAGAGACCCAGTACTTC.

This clonotype has just a few counts. The chain employs TRBV5-1 and TRBJ1-2; TRBD1 aligns across 7 bases. The CDR3 runs 16 residues. J lost 3 bases, V lost 2 bases, and 10 bases had no gene match. Germline lookup yields CDR1 SGHRS and CDR2 YFSETQ. The CDR3 region has the DNA TGCGCCAGCAGCTTCTCCGACAGGGCTTTTGACTATGGCTACACCTTC. This translates into CASSFSDRAFDYGYTF.

Here the CDR3 DNA reads TGTGCCAGCAGTGAAGCGCTTACGGGAGTTCACGGGGAGCTGTTTTTT. This sequence encodes CASSEALTGVHGELFF. This chain connects TRBV2 to TRBJ2-2, with D possibly matching TRBD2 (6 bases). This CDR3 has 16 amino acids. Germline V CDR1 and CDR2: SNHLY, FYNNEI. V shed 0 bases and J shed 7 bases, with 15 bases lying between them.

This clonotype was seen only a few times. The rearrangement uses TRBV29-1 and TRBJ1-3; the match to TRBD1 covers 7 bases. The J segment lost 3 bases and the V segment lost 5 bases, leaving 1 base of the junction unmatched. The CDR3 covers 12 residues. Germline-derived CDR1 and CDR2 are SQVTM and ANQGSEA. The DNA for the CDR3 is TGCAGCGTTACAGGGGTTGGAAACACCATATATTTT. This codes for CSVTGVGNTIYF.

This clonotype was counted a few times. CDR3 sequence (DNA): TGTGCCAGCCTCCTGTACAATGAGCAGTTCTTC. It specifies CASLLYNEQFF. The chain couples TRBV12-3 or TRBV12-4 to TRBJ2-1; the D is unclear. The CDR3 length is 11 residues. The V end was cut by 8 bases, the J end by 4 bases, with 6 bases between.

The rearrangement joins TRBV12-3 or TRBV12-4 to TRBJ2-3, with D perhaps TRBD1 (7 bases). The CDR3 totals 15 residues. Trimming removed 7 bases from V and 4 bases from J, with 18 bases in between. CDR3 in amino acids: CASTQGGLQADTQYF. CDR3 nucleotide sequence: TGTGCCAGCACCCAGGGGGGACTCCAGGCAGATACGCAGTATTTT.

This chain links TRBV11-2 with TRBJ1-4; D might be TRBD1 (5 bases). V was cut by 0 bases and J by 2 bases, with 10 bases left in between. This CDR3 spans 16 amino acids. CDR1 and CDR2 (germline): SGHAT, FQNNGV. CDR3 nucleotides: TGTGCCAGCAGCTTAGATATCGGGGGGACTAATGAAAAACTGTTTTTT. Amino acid sequence: CASSLDIGGTNEKLFF.

The chain employs TRBV12-3 or TRBV12-4 and TRBJ2-1; 10 positions agree with TRBD2. The V segment lost 7 bases and the J segment 5 bases; nucleotides outside the gene matches: 11. This CDR3 contains 16 residues. The chain's CDR3 is CASTPRLLAGNNEQFF. DNA of the CDR3: TGTGCCAGCACTCCCCGACTACTAGCGGGAAACAATGAGCAGTTCTTC.

The sample holds many counts of this clonotype. The chain carries TRBV7-2 and TRBJ1-5, with TRBD1 matching 9 bases. The CDR3 is 16 residues long. CDR1 and CDR2 from the germline V gene are SGHTA and FQGNSA. V gave up 2 bases and J gave up 6 bases; unmatched junction bases: 8. The CDR3 region is CASSLRDRGSSQPQHF. CDR3 sequence (DNA): TGTGCCAGCAGCTTAAGAGACAGGGGGTCGAGTCAGCCCCAGCATTTT.

The genes are TRBV29-1 and TRBJ2-1, with 7 bases fitting TRBD1. Germline trimming cut 5 bases from V and 5 bases from J; bases unmatched to any gene: 9. This CDR3 comprises 14 residues. Germline assignment: CDR1 SQVTM and CDR2 ANQGSEA. The CDR3 here is CSVTKGASDNEQFF. In nucleotides, the CDR3 is TGCAGCGTTACCAAGGGGGCCTCGGACAATGAGCAGTTCTTC.

A note on this clonotype: One end of the junction is discordant with germline, which a read error may explain. CDR3 amino acids: CACSLAVPLLSSYNEQFF. The DNA for the CDR3 is TGTGCCTGCAGTTTAGCGGTTCCACTTCTTTCATCCTACAATGAGCAGTTCTTC. The gene calls are TRBV12-3 or TRBV12-4 and TRBJ2-1, with a tentative D call TRBD2 (6 bases). The CDR3 runs 18 residues.

The gene calls are TRBV28 and TRBJ1-5; a weak D match, TRBD1 (5 bases). With 2 bases removed from V and 5 bases from J, the gap between germline ends came to 13 bases. Germline V gene data show CDR1 as MDHEN and CDR2 as SYDVKM. The CDR3 contains 15 residues. The CDR3 nucleotides read TGTGCCAGCAGTTTAGGCAGGGTAGTAGATCAGCCCCAGCATTTT. Amino acids: CASSLGRVVDQPQHF.

This clonotype was seen a handful of times. V and J are TRBV12-3 or TRBV12-4 and TRBJ2-7; 10 bases align to TRBD2. The CDR3 is made up of 16 amino acids. The J segment lost 1 base and the V segment lost 6 bases, leaving 9 bases of the junction unmatched. The CDR3 DNA reads TGTGCCAGCAGCACCCAGGGACTAGCGAGATCCTACGAGCAGTACTTC. This sequence encodes CASSTQGLARSYEQYF.

The CDR3, as DNA: TGTGCCAGCACCAAGACTAGCGGGAGTTCCAATGAGCAGTTCTTC. Translated: CASTKTSGSSNEQFF. The rearrangement joins TRBV6-1 to TRBJ2-1; 12 nucleotides line up with TRBD2. Germline V gene data show CDR1 as MNHNS and CDR2 as SASEGT. Trimming cost V 7 bases and J 6 bases; bases outside gene matches: 7. The CDR3 consists of 15 residues.

This chain joins TRBV14 and TRBJ2-5; D possibly corresponds to TRBD2 (6 bases). Germline lookup yields CDR1 SGHDN and CDR2 FVKESK. Trimming stripped 5 bases from V and 4 bases from J, with 14 bases between. This CDR3 is 14 amino acids long. CDR3 sequence: CASSEGGLRETQYF. CDR3 DNA: TGTGCCAGCAGCGAAGGAGGACTAAGAGAGACCCAGTACTTC.

This clonotype has just a few counts. The CDR3 bases are TGCAGCGTTGGCACCGGGGAGCTGTTTTTT. Amino acid sequence: CSVGTGELFF. The chain combines TRBV29-1 with TRBJ2-2; D is undetermined. CDR1 and CDR2 (germline): SQVTM, ANQGSEA. Trimming stripped 4 bases from V and 4 bases from J, with 1 base between. This CDR3 region has 10 residues.

DNA for the CDR3: TGTGCCAGCAGTGCGATGGGAACAGATACGCAGTATTTT. This gives the protein CASSAMGTDTQYF. J is TRBJ2-3 and V is TRBV2; D not certain. This CDR3 region has 13 residues. Deletions cut 4 bases from V and 3 bases from J, with 8 bases between. CDR1 is SNHLY and CDR2 is FYNNEI in the germline V gene.

The V gene is TRBV7-2, the J gene TRBJ2-7; TRBD1 is a possible D gene (5 bases). The CDR3 sequence is 15 residues long. CDR1 is SGHTA, CDR2 FQGNSA, per germline. Trimming removed 1 base from V and 3 bases from J, with 13 bases in between. The CDR3 loop reads CASSLGAGNRYEQYF. The CDR3 region has the DNA TGTGCCAGCAGCTTAGGGGCAGGGAATCGCTACGAGCAGTACTTC.